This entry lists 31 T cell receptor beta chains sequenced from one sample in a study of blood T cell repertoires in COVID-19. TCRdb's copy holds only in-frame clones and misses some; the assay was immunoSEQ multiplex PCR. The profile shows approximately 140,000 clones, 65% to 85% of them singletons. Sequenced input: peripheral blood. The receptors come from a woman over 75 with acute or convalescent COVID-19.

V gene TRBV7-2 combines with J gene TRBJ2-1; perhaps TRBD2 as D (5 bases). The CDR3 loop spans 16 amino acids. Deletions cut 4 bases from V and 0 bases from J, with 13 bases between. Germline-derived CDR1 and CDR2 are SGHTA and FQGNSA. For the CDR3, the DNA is TGTGCCAGCAGCTGGTCTAGCCGGAGCTCCTACAATGAGCAGTTCTTC. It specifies CASSWSSRSSYNEQFF.

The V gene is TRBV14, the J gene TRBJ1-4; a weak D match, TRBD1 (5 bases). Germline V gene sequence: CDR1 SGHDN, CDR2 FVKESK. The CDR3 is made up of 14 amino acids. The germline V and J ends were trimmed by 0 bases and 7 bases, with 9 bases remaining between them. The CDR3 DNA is TGTGCCAGCAGCCAAGATTATGGGGCTGAAAAACTGTTTTTT. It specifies CASSQDYGAEKLFF.

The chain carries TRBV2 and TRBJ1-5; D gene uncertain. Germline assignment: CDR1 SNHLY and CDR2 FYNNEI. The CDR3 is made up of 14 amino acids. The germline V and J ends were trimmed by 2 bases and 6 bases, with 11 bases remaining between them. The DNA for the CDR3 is TGTGCCAGCAGTGAAACGTCGGTTCGTCAGCCCCAGCATTTT. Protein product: CASSETSVRQPQHF.

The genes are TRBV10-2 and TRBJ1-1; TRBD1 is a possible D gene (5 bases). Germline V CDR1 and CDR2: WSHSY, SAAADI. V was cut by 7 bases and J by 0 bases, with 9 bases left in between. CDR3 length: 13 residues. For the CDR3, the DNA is TGCGCCAGCACCTGGGACTTGAACACTGAAGCTTTCTTT. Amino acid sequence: CASTWDLNTEAFF.

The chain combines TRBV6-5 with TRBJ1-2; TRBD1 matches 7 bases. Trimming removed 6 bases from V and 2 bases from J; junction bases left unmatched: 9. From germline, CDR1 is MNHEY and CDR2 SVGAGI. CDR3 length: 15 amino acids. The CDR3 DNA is TGTGCCAGCAGCCTCGACTGGGACAGAAACTATGGCTACACCTTC. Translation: CASSLDWDRNYGYTF.

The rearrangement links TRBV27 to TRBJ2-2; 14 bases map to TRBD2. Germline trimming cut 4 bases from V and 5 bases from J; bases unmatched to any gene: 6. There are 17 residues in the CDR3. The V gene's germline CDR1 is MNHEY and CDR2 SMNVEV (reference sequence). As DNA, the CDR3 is TGTGCCAGCAGTTCCTGGGGACTAGCGGGAGTAACCGGGGAGCTGTTTTTT. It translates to CASSSWGLAGVTGELFF.

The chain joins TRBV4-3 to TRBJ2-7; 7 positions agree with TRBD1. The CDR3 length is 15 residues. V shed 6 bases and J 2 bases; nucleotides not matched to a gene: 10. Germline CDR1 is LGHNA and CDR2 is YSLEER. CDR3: CASSLRDSGTYEQYF. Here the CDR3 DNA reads TGCGCCAGCAGTCTCCGGGACAGTGGAACCTACGAGCAGTACTTC.

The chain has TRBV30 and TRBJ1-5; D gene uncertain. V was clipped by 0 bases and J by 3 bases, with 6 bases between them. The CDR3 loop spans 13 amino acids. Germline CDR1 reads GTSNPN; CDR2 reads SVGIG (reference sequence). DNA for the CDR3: TGTGCCTGGAGTGTACGAGACAATCAGCCCCAGCATTTT. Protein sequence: CAWSVRDNQPQHF.

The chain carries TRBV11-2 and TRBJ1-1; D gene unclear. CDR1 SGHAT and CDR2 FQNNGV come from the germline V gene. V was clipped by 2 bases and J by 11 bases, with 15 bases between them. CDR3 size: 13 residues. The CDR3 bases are TGTGCCAGCAGCTTATCTCCAGGCGTGACGGCTTTCTTT. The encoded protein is CASSLSPGVTAFF.

In DNA form, the CDR3 reads TGTGCCAGCAGTTTATCTGGACAGGGGTGGAACTCCTACGAGCAGTACTTC. Protein: CASSLSGQGWNSYEQYF. The chain combines TRBV27 with TRBJ2-7, with TRBD1 identical over 9 bases. This CDR3 contains 17 residues. J gave up 0 bases and V 0 bases, and 6 bases lay outside the gene matches. Per the germline V gene, CDR1 is MNHEY and CDR2 is SMNVEV (reference sequence).

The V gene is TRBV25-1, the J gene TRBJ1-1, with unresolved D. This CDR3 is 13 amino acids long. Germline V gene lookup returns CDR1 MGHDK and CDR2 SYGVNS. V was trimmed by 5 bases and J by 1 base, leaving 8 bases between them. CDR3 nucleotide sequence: TGTGCCAGCAGTAAGGGAGGGAACACTGAAGCTTTCTTT. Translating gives CASSKGGNTEAFF.

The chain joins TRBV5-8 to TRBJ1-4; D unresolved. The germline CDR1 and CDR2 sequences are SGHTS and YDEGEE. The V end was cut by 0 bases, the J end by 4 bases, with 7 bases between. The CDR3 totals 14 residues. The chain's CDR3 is CASSLGPNNEKLFF. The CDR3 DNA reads TGTGCCAGCAGCTTGGGGCCGAATAATGAAAAACTGTTTTTT.

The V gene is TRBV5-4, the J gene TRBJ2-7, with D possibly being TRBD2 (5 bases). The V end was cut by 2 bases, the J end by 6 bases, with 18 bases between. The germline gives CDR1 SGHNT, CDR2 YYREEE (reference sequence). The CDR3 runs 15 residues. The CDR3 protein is CASSFWASFPREQYF. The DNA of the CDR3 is TGTGCCAGCAGCTTTTGGGCTAGCTTCCCTCGCGAGCAGTACTTC. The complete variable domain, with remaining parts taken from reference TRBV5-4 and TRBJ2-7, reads ETGVTQSPTHLIKTRGQQVTLRCSSQSGHNTVSWYQQALGQGPQFIFQYYREEENGRGNFPPRFSGLQFPNYSSELNVNALELDDSALYLCASSFWASFPREQYFGPGTRLTVT.

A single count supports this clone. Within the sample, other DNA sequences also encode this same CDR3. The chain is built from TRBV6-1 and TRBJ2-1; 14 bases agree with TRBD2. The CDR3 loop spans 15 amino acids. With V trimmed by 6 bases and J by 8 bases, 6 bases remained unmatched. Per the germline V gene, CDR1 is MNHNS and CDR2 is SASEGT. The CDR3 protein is CASRPGLAGGDEQFF. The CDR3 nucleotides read TGTGCCAGCAGACCCGGACTAGCGGGAGGCGATGAGCAGTTCTTC.

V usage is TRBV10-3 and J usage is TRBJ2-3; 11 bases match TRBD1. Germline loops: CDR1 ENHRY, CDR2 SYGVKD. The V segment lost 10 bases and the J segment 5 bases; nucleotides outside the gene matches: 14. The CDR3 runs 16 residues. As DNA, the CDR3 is TGTGCCACCGTAGGGGGACAGGGGGTAGGAGGAGATACGCAGTATTTT. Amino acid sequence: CATVGGQGVGGDTQYF.

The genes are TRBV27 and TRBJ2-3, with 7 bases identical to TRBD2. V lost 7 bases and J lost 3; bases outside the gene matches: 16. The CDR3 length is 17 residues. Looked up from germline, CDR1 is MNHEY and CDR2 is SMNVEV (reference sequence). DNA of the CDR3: TGTGCCAGCATCCCCCTGGCCAGCGGGACCGCGACAGATACGCAGTATTTT. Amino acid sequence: CASIPLASGTATDTQYF.

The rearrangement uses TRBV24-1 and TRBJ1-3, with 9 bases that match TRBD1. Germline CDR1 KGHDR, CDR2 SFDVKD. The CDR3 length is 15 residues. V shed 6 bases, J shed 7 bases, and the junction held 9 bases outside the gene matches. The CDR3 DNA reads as TGTGCCACCAGTCCCCGGGACAGGGTATGTAACACCATATATTTT. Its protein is CATSPRDRVCNTIYF.

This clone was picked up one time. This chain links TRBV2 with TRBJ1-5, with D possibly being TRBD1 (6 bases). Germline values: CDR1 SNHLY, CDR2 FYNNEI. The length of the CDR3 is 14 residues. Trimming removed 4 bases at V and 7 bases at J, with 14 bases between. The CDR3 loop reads CASSGGREGQPQHF. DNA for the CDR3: TGTGCCAGCAGTGGGGGGCGTGAGGGACAGCCCCAGCATTTT.

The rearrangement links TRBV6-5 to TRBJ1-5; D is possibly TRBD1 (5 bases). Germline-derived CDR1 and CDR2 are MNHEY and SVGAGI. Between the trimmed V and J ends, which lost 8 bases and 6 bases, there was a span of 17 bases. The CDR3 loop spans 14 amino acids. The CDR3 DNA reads TGTGCCAGCTCCTACGGAGGGAGGGGTCAGCCCCAGCATTTT. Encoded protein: CASSYGGRGQPQHF.

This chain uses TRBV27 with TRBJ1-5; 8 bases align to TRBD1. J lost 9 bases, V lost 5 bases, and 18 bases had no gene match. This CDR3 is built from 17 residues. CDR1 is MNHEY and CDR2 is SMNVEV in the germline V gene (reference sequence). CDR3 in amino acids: CASSGYRGGSMGRPQHF. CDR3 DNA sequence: TGTGCCAGCAGTGGATACAGGGGGGGTTCTATGGGGCGGCCCCAGCATTTT.

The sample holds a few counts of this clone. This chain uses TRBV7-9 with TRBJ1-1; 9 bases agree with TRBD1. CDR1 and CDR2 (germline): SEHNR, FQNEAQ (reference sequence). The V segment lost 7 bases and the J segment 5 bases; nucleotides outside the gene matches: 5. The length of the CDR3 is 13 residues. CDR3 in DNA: TGTGCCAGCACAAGACAGGGGGGGACTGAAGCTTTCTTT. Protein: CASTRQGGTEAFF.

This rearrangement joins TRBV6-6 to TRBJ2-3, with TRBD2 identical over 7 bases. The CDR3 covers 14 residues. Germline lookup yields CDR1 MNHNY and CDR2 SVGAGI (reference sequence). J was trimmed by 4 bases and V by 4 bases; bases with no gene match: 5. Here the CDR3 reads CASSFVGLADTQYF. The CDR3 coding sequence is TGTGCCAGCAGTTTCGTCGGACTAGCAGATACGCAGTATTTT.

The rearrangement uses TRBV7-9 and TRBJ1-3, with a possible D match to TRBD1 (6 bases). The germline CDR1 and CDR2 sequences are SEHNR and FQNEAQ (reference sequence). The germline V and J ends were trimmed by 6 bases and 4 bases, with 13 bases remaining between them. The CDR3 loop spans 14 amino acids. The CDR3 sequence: CASSLQGLGNTIYF. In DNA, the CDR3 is TGTGCCAGCAGTCTACAGGGATTGGGAAACACCATATATTTT.

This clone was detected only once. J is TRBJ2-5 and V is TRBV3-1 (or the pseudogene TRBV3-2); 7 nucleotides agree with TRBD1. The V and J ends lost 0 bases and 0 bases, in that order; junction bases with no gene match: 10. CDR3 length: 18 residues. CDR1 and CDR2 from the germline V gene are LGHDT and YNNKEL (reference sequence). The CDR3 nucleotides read TGTGCCAGCAGCCAAGAGATCACTTTAGGGACAGACCAAGAGACCCAGTACTTC. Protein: CASSQEITLGTDQETQYF.

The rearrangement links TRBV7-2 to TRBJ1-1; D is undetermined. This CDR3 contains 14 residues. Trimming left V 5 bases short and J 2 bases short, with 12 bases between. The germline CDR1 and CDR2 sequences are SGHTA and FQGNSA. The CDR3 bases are TGTGCCAGCAGCCCCGGGAGGGCAAACACTGAAGCTTTCTTT. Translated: CASSPGRANTEAFF.

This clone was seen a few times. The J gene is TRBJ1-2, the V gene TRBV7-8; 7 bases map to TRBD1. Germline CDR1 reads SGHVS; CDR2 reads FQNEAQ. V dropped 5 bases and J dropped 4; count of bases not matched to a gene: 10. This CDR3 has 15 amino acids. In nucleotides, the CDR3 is TGTGCCAGCAGCCCGAGGCGGGACAGAACCTATGGCTACACCTTC. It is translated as CASSPRRDRTYGYTF. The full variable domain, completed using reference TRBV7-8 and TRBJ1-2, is GAGVSQSPRYKVAKRGQDVALRCDPISGHVSLFWYQQALGQGPEFLTYFQNEAQLDKSGLPSDRFFAERPEGSVSTLKIQRTQQEDSAVYLCASSPRRDRTYGYTFGSGTRLTVV.

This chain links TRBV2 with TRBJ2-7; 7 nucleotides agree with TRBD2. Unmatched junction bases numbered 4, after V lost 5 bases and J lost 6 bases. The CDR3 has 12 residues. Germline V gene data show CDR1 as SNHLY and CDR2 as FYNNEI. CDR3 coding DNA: TGTGCCAGCAGTCCGGGCGGGAGCGAGCAGTACTTC. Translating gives CASSPGGSEQYF.

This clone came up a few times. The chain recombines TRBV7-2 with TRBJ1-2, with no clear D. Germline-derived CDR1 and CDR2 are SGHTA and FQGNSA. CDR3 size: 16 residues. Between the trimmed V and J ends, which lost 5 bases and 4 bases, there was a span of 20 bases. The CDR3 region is CASSPQPQQSSYGYTF. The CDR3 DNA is TGTGCCAGCAGCCCTCAGCCACAGCAGAGTAGCTATGGCTACACCTTC.

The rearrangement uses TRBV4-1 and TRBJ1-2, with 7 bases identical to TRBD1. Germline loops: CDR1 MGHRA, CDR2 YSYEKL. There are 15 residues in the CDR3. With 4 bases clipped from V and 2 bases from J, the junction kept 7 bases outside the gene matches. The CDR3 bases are TGCGCCAGCAGCCCAACCGACAGGGCAAACTATGGCTACACCTTC. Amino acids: CASSPTDRANYGYTF.

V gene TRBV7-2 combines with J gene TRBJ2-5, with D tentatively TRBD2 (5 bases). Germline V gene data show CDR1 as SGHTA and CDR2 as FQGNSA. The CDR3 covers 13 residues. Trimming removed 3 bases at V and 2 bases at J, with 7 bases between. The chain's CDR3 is CASSFKRQETQYF. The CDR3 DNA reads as TGTGCCAGCAGCTTTAAGCGGCAAGAGACCCAGTACTTC.

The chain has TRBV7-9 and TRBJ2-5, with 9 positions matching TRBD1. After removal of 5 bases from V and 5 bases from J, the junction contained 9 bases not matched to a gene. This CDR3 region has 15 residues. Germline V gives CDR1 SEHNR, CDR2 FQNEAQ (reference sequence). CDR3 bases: TGTGCCAGCAGCGGCCCGGGACAGGGCGATGAGACCCAGTACTTC. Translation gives CASSGPGQGDETQYF.